This TCR beta chain comes out of a study of T-cell memory formation after mild COVID-19. 5'RACE primed from the constant segment yielded TCR alpha and TCR beta cDNA libraries bearing sample barcodes and UMIs. MiXCR, run by TCRdb on the 5' RACE reads, gives a single entry per CDR3 protein. The data hold around 82,000 distinct CDR3 sequences, with around 13% observed a single time. Whole-study findings and limits: Mainly in CM and EM were contracting CD4+ clones; CD8+ were in EMRA. There was a balanced CD4/CD8 profile in clones contracting day 15 to 85, and later expanders leaned CD4+. Pre-infection memory carried some responding clones, suggesting that cross-reactive memory joined.

The CDR3 extends over 14 amino acids. Germline V gene sequence: CDR1 SEHNR, CDR2 FQNEAQ (reference sequence). The ends lost 1 base at V and 7 bases at J; junction bases unmatched: 1. This clonotype was seen only a few times. The antigen is not known. The clonotype was recovered from a man between 18 and 29 years old who had mild COVID-19 (a few samples of this study predate the infection). Cell type and time point are not known. This sequence joins TRBV7-9 and TRBJ1-6, with TRBD1 matching over 7 bases. Sequences were obtained from PBMCs or a T cell subset sorted from them (not recorded which). The CDR3 here is CASSLVDRNSPLHF. In nucleotides, the CDR3 is TGTGCCAGCAGCTTAGTGGACAGGAATTCACCCCTCCACTTT.